This entry lists 28 T cell receptor beta chains sequenced from one sample in a study of patients and donors after allogeneic stem cell transplantation. TCRdb ran MiXCR on the RT-PCR reads and lists one entry per CDR3 protein. The sample includes 800,000 to 1,000,000 distinct CDR3 sequences, roughly 18% of them seen just once. Sequencing was performed on blood, either unsorted or a sorted T cell fraction (not recorded which). These receptor sequences come from a human donor who was either an allogeneic HSCT recipient or a stem cell or donor lymphocyte infusion donor (not recorded which). It is not recorded whose cells these are; they may come from a transplant donor.

The chain links TRBV11-2 to TRBJ2-3; weak D call: TRBD2 (6 bases). CDR3 length: 16 amino acids. The germline V gene encodes CDR1 SGHAT and CDR2 FQNNGV. The V gene lost 0 bases and the J gene lost 5 bases, with 15 bases spanning the gap. As DNA, the CDR3 is TGTGCCAGCAGCTTAGATCCCCGCGGGGATAGAGATACGCAGTATTTT. It codes for CASSLDPRGDRDTQYF.

The chain is built from TRBV29-1 and TRBJ2-2; D is ambiguous. Trimming took 4 bases from V and 4 from J, leaving 7 bases between them. This CDR3 is built from 12 residues. Germline V gene data show CDR1 as SQVTM and CDR2 as ANQGSEA. The CDR3 protein is CSVVGGTGELFF. The CDR3 DNA follows: TGCAGCGTTGTAGGCGGCACCGGGGAGCTGTTTTTT.

For the CDR3, the DNA is TGTGCCAGCAGCGTAGAACAGGGGTACGGCTACACCTTC. This encodes CASSVEQGYGYTF. V and J are TRBV9 and TRBJ1-2, with 7 bases aligning to TRBD1. Germline CDR1 SGDLS, CDR2 YYNGEE. J was trimmed by 8 bases and V by 0 bases; bases with no gene match: 4. This CDR3 has 13 amino acids.

The table lists this clonotype with many counts. The chain has TRBV4-1 and TRBJ2-3, with D unresolved. Germline lookup yields CDR1 MGHRA and CDR2 YSYEKL. The CDR3 runs to 15 residues. The V end was cut by 7 bases, the J end by 5 bases, with 19 bases between. The CDR3 protein is CASKSIGADGDTQYF. The CDR3 DNA sequence: TGCGCCAGCAAATCAATTGGAGCTGACGGAGATACGCAGTATTTT.

There are many counts of this clonotype. The V call is TRBV6-1, the J call TRBJ2-4; the D gene is possibly TRBD2 (6 bases). Trimming took 6 bases from V and 6 from J, leaving 15 bases between them. This CDR3 region has 14 residues. Germline V gene lookup returns CDR1 MNHNS and CDR2 SASEGT. This CDR3 reads CASSLRAGGNIQYF. The CDR3 coding sequence is TGTGCCAGCAGCCTCAGGGCCGGGGGAAACATTCAGTACTTC.

The CDR3 protein is CASSAPGTSEETQYF. The CDR3 DNA reads as TGTGCCAGCAGCGCACCCGGGACTAGCGAAGAGACCCAGTACTTC. This sequence joins TRBV7-9 and TRBJ2-5; 10 bases match TRBD2. The CDR3 covers 15 residues. Germline assignment: CDR1 SEHNR and CDR2 FQNEAQ (reference sequence). V gave up 5 bases and J gave up 3 bases; unmatched junction bases: 6.

The chain recombines TRBV12-3 or TRBV12-4 with TRBJ2-3, with D perhaps TRBD1 (8 bases). CDR3 length equals 15 residues. V shed 4 bases and J shed 0 bases, with 11 bases lying between them. CDR3 DNA: TGTGCCAGCAGTTACAGGGGGGGGAGCACAGATACGCAGTATTTT. Amino acid sequence: CASSYRGGSTDTQYF.

The rearrangement joins TRBV7-3 to TRBJ2-1; 9 nucleotides match TRBD2. The germline CDR1 and CDR2 sequences are SGHTA and FQGTGA. V lost 3 bases to trimming and J lost 7 bases; unmatched junction nucleotides: 7. The CDR3 contains 15 residues. This CDR3 is CASSFQAGGINEQFF. The CDR3 DNA reads TGTGCCAGCAGCTTTCAGGCGGGAGGGATTAATGAGCAGTTCTTC.

The gene calls are TRBV28 and TRBJ2-1, with D tentatively TRBD2 (5 bases). Germline V gives CDR1 MDHEN, CDR2 SYDVKM. Trimming left V 2 bases short and J 15 bases short, with 14 bases between. This CDR3 spans 12 amino acids. The CDR3 is CASSLTRSSRFF. The DNA for the CDR3 is TGTGCCAGCAGTTTAACCCGATCTAGCCGGTTCTTC. The complete variable domain, with remaining parts taken from reference TRBV28 and TRBJ2-1, reads DVKVTQSSRYLVKRTGEKVFLECVQDMDHENMFWYRQDPGLGLRLIYFSYDVKMKEKGDIPEGYSVSREKKERFSLILESASTNQTSMYLCASSLTRSSRFFGPGTRLTVL.

This clonotype has more than one count but fewer than ten. The chain couples TRBV27 to TRBJ2-7; 9 nucleotides line up with TRBD1. CDR3 size: 15 residues. Trimming took 6 bases from V and 8 from J; bases not matched to a gene: 14. CDR1 and CDR2 (germline): MNHEY, SMNVEV (reference sequence). The CDR3 DNA reads TGTGCCAGCAGAAAGAACAGGGGGCTAGGAATGCAGCAGTACTTC. Translation: CASRKNRGLGMQQYF.

V is TRBV20-1 and J is TRBJ2-1; D gene uncertain. The V and J ends lost 5 bases and 1 base respectively, with 12 bases between them. This CDR3 has 14 amino acids. Germline V gene data show CDR1 as DFQATT and CDR2 as SNEGSKA (reference sequence). For the CDR3, the DNA is TGCAGTGCTCGCCGGCCACAGTCCTACAATGAGCAGTTCTTC. Protein product: CSARRPQSYNEQFF.

The chain carries TRBV6-1 and TRBJ2-3; unclear D gene. Germline CDR1 and CDR2: MNHNS and SASEGT. This CDR3 region has 14 residues. With 6 bases removed from V and 2 bases from J, the gap between germline ends came to 12 bases. CDR3 DNA sequence: TGTGCCAGCAGCCCCCGGGTCGCCACAGATACGCAGTATTTT. Translation gives CASSPRVATDTQYF.

This sequence joins TRBV27 and TRBJ2-1, with TRBD1 matching 8 bases. Germline loops: CDR1 MNHEY, CDR2 SMNVEV (reference sequence). With V trimmed by 2 bases and J by 10 bases, 10 bases remained unmatched. The CDR3 loop spans 15 amino acids. CDR3 sequence: CASSLLTGAQYEQFF. The CDR3 region has the DNA TGTGCCAGCAGTTTACTGACAGGGGCACAATACGAGCAGTTCTTC.

This clonotype was seen a few times. The chain recombines TRBV12-5 with TRBJ2-3; 10 bases are a match to TRBD2. J gave up 0 bases and V 1 base, and 1 base lay outside the gene matches. CDR3 size: 16 residues. The V gene's germline CDR1 is LGHNT and CDR2 FRNRAP. As DNA, the CDR3 is TGTGCTAGTGGTTTGGGTAGCGGGGGGAGCACAGATACGCAGTATTTT. This gives the protein CASGLGSGGSTDTQYF.

This clonotype was seen many times. The V gene is TRBV20-1, the J gene TRBJ2-1; weak D call: TRBD2 (5 bases). The V gene lost 1 base and the J gene lost 6 bases, with 10 bases spanning the gap. This CDR3 has 13 amino acids. Germline lookup yields CDR1 DFQATT and CDR2 SNEGSKA (reference sequence). CDR3 amino acids: CSARVPTSNEQFF. The CDR3 DNA follows: TGCAGTGCTAGAGTCCCCACTAGCAATGAGCAGTTCTTC.

The chain links TRBV11-3 to TRBJ2-1; D perhaps matches TRBD1 (5 bases). Trimming pared 6 bases from V and 5 bases from J, leaving 17 bases between. The CDR3 sequence is 15 residues long. Germline V gene data show CDR1 as SGHNT and CDR2 as YENEEA. The CDR3 bases are TGTGCCAGCAGTAAACCTCCCGGCAGGGACAATGAGCAGTTCTTC. It yields the protein CASSKPPGRDNEQFF.

V gene TRBV20-1 combines with J gene TRBJ1-4, with no clear D. The CDR3 runs to 15 residues. Between the trimmed V and J ends, which lost 5 bases and 4 bases, there was a span of 17 bases. The germline gives CDR1 DFQATT, CDR2 SNEGSKA (reference sequence). DNA for the CDR3: TGCAGTGCTCAGAAGTCTTCCCAGGTTAATGAAAAACTGTTTTTT. It specifies CSAQKSSQVNEKLFF.

At least ten counts were recorded for this clonotype. V gene TRBV24-1 combines with J gene TRBJ2-6, with D uncertain. Trimming removed 3 bases from V and 0 bases from J, with 8 bases in between. CDR1 KGHDR and CDR2 SFDVKD come from the germline V gene. CDR3 length: 16 amino acids. This CDR3 reads CATSDQTSSGANVLTF. CDR3 sequence (DNA): TGTGCCACCAGTGATCAGACAAGCTCTGGGGCCAACGTCCTGACTTTC.

This clonotype has a count of ten or more. The CDR3 nucleotides are TGTGCCAGCAGTGAACTGCGCACAGATACGCAGTATTTT. This codes for CASSELRTDTQYF. The chain couples TRBV25-1 to TRBJ2-3; D not resolved. CDR3 size: 13 residues. CDR1 MGHDK and CDR2 SYGVNS come from the germline V gene. The V gene lost 2 bases and the J gene lost 1 base, with 4 bases spanning the gap. Looking up the rest from reference TRBV25-1 and TRBJ2-3 gives the full variable domain: EADIYQTPRYLVIGTGKKITLECSQTMGHDKMYWYQQDPGMELHLIHYSYGVNSTEKGDLSSESTVSRIRTEHFPLTLESARPSHTSQYLCASSELRTDTQYFGPGTRLTVL.

There are a few counts of this clonotype. The genes are TRBV24-1 and TRBJ2-1, with D perhaps matching TRBD1 or TRBD2 (6 bases each). Germline CDR1 reads KGHDR; CDR2 reads SFDVKD. The CDR3 has 16 residues. V lost 0 bases and J 8 bases, leaving 16 bases between the germline ends. DNA for the CDR3: TGTGCCACCAGTGATTTGGGATCCGGGGGCCCGGATGAGCAGTTCTTC. It yields the protein CATSDLGSGGPDEQFF.

There are a few counts of this clonotype. The chain employs TRBV15 and TRBJ2-3; 11 bases match TRBD2. CDR3 size: 18 residues. CDR1 is LNHNV, CDR2 YYDKDF, per germline (reference sequence). The V and J ends lost 0 bases and 6 bases, in that order; junction bases with no gene match: 11. DNA of the CDR3: TGTGCCACCAGCAGAGAAGGACTAGCGGGCATCCTACAGGATACGCAGTATTTT. It yields the protein CATSREGLAGILQDTQYF. Filled out from reference TRBV15 and TRBJ2-3, the complete variable domain reads DAMVIQNPRYQVTQFGKPVTLSCSQTLNHNVMYWYQQKSSQAPKLLFHYYDKDFNNEADTPDNFQSRRPNTSFCFLDIRSPGLGDTAMYLCATSREGLAGILQDTQYFGPGTRLTVL.

Here the CDR3 DNA reads TGTGCCAGCTCACCACCGTCCAGACCCTACAATGAGCAGTTCTTC. Translated: CASSPPSRPYNEQFF. V is TRBV18 and J is TRBJ2-1; D is ambiguous. Trimming cost V 0 bases and J 2 bases, with 8 bases left between them. CDR3 length: 15 residues. CDR1 is KGHSH, CDR2 LQKENI, per germline.

V is TRBV6-1 and J is TRBJ2-1, with D possibly called TRBD1 or TRBD2 (5 bases each). The germline V gene has CDR1 MNHNS and CDR2 SASEGT. V dropped 2 bases and J dropped 15 bases, with 14 bases sitting between them. The CDR3 is 12 residues long. The CDR3 DNA sequence: TGTGCCAGCAGTGAACGGGGCCTAGCCTGGTTCTTC. It specifies CASSERGLAWFF.

The rearrangement links TRBV11-2 to TRBJ1-2; D is unresolved. Germline V gene data show CDR1 as SGHAT and CDR2 as FQNNGV. The CDR3 has 13 amino acids. Trimming removed 2 bases at V and 3 bases at J, with 7 bases between. The CDR3 DNA reads TGTGCCAGCAGCTTACCGAGGGACTATGGCTACACCTTC. Its translation: CASSLPRDYGYTF.

The V gene is TRBV7-2, the J gene TRBJ1-6, with D unclear. The V gene lost 1 base and the J gene lost 11 bases, with 12 bases spanning the gap. Germline loops: CDR1 SGHTA, CDR2 FQGNSA. This CDR3 is built from 14 residues. Here the CDR3 reads CASSLGQDRPPLHF. CDR3 DNA sequence: TGTGCCAGCAGCTTAGGGCAAGACCGGCCACCCCTCCACTTT.

The chain recombines TRBV14 with TRBJ2-6, with D possibly being TRBD1 (5 bases). Trimming took 5 bases from V and 2 from J, leaving 13 bases between them. The length of the CDR3 is 16 residues. Germline CDR1 is SGHDN and CDR2 is FVKESK. CDR3 loop: CASSETGFPGANVLTF. CDR3 nucleotides: TGTGCCAGCAGCGAAACAGGATTCCCTGGGGCCAACGTCCTGACTTTC.

V gene TRBV5-1 combines with J gene TRBJ2-1, with TRBD1 matching over 7 bases. The J segment lost 7 bases and the V segment lost 4 bases, leaving 8 bases of the junction unmatched. CDR1 and CDR2 (germline): SGHRS, YFSETQ. The CDR3 loop spans 14 amino acids. CDR3 region: CASSGYRGGNEQFF. The CDR3 DNA sequence: TGCGCCAGCAGCGGCTACAGGGGTGGGAATGAGCAGTTCTTC.

There are many counts of this clonotype. The CDR3 is CAIAGTPWEQYF. CDR3 bases: TGTGCCATCGCAGGGACACCGTGGGAGCAGTACTTC. The chain combines TRBV10-3 with TRBJ2-7; maybe TRBD1 (6 bases). The CDR3 is 12 residues long. Looked up from germline, CDR1 is ENHRY and CDR2 is SYGVKD. Trimming removed 8 bases at V and 7 bases at J, with 15 bases between.